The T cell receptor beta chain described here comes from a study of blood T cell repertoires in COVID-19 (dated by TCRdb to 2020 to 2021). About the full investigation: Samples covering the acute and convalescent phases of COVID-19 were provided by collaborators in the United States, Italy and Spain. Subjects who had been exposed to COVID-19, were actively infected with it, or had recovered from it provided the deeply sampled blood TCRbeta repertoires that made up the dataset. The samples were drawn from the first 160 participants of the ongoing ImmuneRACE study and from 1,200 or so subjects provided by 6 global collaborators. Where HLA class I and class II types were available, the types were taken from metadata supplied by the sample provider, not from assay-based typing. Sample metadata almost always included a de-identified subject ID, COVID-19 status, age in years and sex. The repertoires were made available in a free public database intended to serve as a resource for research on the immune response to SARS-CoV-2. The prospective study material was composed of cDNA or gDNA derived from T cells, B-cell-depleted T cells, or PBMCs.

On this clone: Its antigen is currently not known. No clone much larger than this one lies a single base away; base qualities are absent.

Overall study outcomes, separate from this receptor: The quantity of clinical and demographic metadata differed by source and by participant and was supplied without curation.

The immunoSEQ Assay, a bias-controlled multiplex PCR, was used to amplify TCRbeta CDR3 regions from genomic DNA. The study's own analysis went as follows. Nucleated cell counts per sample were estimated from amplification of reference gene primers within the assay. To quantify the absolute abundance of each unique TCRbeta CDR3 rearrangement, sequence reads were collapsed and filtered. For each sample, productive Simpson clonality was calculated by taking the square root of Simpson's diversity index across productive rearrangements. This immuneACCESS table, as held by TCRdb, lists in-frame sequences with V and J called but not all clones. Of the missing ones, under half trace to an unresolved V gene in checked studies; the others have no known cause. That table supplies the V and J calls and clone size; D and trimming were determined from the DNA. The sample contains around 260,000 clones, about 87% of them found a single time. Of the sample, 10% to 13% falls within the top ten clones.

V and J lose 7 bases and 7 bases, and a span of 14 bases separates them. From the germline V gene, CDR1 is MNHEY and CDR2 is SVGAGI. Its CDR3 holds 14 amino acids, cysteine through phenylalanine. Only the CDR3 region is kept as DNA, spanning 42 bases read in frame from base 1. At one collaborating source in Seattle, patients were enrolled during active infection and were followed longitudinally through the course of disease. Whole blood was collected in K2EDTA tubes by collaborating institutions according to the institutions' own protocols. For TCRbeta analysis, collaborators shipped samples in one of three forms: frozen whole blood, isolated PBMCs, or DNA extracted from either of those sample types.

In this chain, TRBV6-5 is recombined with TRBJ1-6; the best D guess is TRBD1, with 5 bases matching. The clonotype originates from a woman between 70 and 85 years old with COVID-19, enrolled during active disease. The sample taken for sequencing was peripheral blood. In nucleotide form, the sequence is TGTGCCAGCAAGCAGGGTATCAGAAATTCACCCCTCCACTTT. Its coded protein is CASKQGIRNSPLHF.